The T cell receptor (beta chain) described here comes from a study of cytomegalovirus exposure and HLA in healthy donors. V was trimmed by 8 bases and J by 7 bases, leaving 18 bases between them. CDR3 size: 15 residues. From germline, CDR1 is KGHSH and CDR2 LQKENI. This PCR relied on a set of 60 Vbeta primers and 13 Jbeta primers. TCRdb's copy holds only in-frame clones and misses some; the assay was immunoSEQ multiplex PCR. The sample lists about 150,000 clones, approximately 61% occurring once. The sample comprised PBMCs. The sequence derives from a woman in her 40s in good health and CMV-seronegative. V is TRBV18 and J is TRBJ1-6; the D gene is possibly TRBD1 (5 bases). The CDR3 DNA reads as TGTGCCAGCACTCCGGCGGGAGAGGGGAATTCACCCCTCCACTTT. Amino acid sequence: CASTPAGEGNSPLHF.